The entry below gives a single TCR beta chain sequence along with its context. The antigen is undetermined. CDR3 length: 13 residues. Trimming shortened V by 3 bases and J by 4 bases, and 9 bases separated the two germline ends. The germline CDR1 and CDR2 sequences are SGHTA and FQGNSA. Treatment meaning: roughly 10-day PBMC culture with coronavirus spike peptide pools or control peptides (ViraFEST assay). This entry belongs to a study of vaccination and CD4 T cells after COVID-19. Study at large: Median time from COVID diagnosis to post-COVID sampling was approximately 3.5 months (35 to 161).

Oncomine TCR Beta short-read sequencing was applied to DNA from cultured CD4+ T cells. One entry per CDR3 protein results from TCRdb running MiXCR on the PCR reads. The sample records tens of thousands of distinct CDR3 sequences, 40% to 50% being singletons. The receptor was isolated from a human donor who received a COVID-19 vaccine. Specimen: CD4+ T cells from blood, cultured in vitro, collected before SARS-CoV-2 vaccination. The chain joins TRBV7-2 to TRBJ2-5, with D possibly called TRBD1 or TRBD2 (5 bases each). The CDR3, as DNA: TGTGCCAGCAGCTTTGGGGACGGAGAGACCCAGTACTTC. Translating it yields CASSFGDGETQYF.